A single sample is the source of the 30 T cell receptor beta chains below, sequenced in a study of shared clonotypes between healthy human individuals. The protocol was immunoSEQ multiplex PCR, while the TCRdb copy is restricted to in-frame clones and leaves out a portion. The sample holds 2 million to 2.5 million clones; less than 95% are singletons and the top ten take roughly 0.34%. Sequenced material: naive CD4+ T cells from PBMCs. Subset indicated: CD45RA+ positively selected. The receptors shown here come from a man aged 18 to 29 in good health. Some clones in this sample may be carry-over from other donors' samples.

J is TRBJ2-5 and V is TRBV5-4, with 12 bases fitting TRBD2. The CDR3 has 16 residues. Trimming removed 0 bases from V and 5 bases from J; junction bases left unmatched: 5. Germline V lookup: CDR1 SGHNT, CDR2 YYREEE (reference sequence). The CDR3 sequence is CASSLASGRVGETQYF. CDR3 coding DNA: TGTGCCAGCAGCTTGGCTAGCGGGAGGGTTGGGGAGACCCAGTACTTC.

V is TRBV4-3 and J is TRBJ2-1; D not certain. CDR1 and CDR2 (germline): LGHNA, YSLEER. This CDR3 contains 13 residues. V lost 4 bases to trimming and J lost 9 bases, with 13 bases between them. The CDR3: CASSPDVSAEQFF. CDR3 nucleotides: TGCGCCAGCAGCCCGGATGTAAGTGCTGAGCAGTTCTTC.

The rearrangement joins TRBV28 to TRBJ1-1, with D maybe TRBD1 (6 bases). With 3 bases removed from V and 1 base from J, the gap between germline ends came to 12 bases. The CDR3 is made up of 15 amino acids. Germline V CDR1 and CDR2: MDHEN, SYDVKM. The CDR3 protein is CASSLTGAGNTEAFF. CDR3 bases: TGTGCCAGCAGTTTGACGGGGGCAGGGAACACTGAAGCTTTCTTT.

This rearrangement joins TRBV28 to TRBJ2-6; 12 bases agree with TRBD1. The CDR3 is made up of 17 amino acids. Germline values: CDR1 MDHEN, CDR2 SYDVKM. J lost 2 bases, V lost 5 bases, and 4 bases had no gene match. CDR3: CASSVRDRGPGANVLTF. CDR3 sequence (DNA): TGTGCCAGCAGTGTACGGGACAGGGGGCCTGGGGCCAACGTCCTGACTTTC.

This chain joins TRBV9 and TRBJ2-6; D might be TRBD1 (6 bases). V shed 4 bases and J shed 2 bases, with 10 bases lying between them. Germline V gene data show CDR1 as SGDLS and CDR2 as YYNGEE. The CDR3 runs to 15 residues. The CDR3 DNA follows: TGTGCCAGCAGCAACCACAGGGCTGGGGCCAACGTCCTGACTTTC. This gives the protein CASSNHRAGANVLTF.

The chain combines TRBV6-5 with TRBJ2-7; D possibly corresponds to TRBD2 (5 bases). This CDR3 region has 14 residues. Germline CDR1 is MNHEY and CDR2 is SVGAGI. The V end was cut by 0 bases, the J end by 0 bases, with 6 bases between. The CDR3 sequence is CASSYSTNSYEQYF. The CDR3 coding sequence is TGTGCCAGCAGTTACTCGACTAACTCCTACGAGCAGTACTTC.

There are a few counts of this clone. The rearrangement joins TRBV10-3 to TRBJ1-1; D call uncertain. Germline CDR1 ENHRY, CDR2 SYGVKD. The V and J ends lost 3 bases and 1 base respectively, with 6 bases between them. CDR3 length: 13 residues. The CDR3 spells CAISDTKNTEAFF. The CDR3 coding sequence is TGTGCCATCAGTGATACCAAGAACACTGAAGCTTTCTTT.

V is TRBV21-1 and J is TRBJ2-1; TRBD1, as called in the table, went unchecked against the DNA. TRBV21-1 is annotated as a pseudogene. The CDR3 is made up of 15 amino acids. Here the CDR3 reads CASSKKGKSHNEQFF. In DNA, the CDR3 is TGTGCCAGCAGCAAAAAGGGGAAGAGCCACAATGAGCAGTTCTTC.

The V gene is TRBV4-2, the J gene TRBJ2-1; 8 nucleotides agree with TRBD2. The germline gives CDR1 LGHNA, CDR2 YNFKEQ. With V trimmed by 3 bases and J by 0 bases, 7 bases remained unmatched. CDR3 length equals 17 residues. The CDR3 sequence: CASSQAGTRSSYNEQFF. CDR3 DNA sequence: TGTGCCAGCAGCCAGGCCGGGACTAGAAGCTCCTACAATGAGCAGTTCTTC.

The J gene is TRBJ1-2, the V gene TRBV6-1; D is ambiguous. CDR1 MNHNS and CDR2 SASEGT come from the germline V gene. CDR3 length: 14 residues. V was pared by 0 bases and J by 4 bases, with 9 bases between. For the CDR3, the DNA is TGTGCCAGCAGTGAAGCGCGGCGGTCCTATGGCTACACCTTC. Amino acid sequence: CASSEARRSYGYTF.

The CDR3 region has the DNA TGTGCCAGCAGCTTTGACGGGAGGCCCGGCACAGATACGCAGTATTTT. Translating gives CASSFDGRPGTDTQYF. The rearrangement uses TRBV5-4 and TRBJ2-3, with 7 bases aligning to TRBD2. The length of the CDR3 is 16 residues. The germline gives CDR1 SGHNT, CDR2 YYREEE (reference sequence). The V gene end was trimmed by 2 bases and the J gene end by 1 base; junction bases not matched to a gene: 7. The whole variable domain, filled in from reference TRBV5-4 and TRBJ2-3, reads ETGVTQSPTHLIKTRGQQVTLRCSSQSGHNTVSWYQQALGQGPQFIFQYYREEENGRGNFPPRFSGLQFPNYSSELNVNALELDDSALYLCASSFDGRPGTDTQYFGPGTRLTVL.

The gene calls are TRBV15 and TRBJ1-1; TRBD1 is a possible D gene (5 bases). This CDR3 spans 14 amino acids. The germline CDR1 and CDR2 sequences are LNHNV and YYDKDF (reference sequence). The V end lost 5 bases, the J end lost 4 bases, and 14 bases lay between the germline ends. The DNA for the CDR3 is TGTGCCACCAGCGGCGGGGCCTGGGGCACTGAAGCTTTCTTT. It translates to CATSGGAWGTEAFF.

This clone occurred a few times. The CDR3: CASSLDPAGGEAFF. DNA of the CDR3: TGTGCCAGCAGCTTAGATCCCGCAGGCGGTGAAGCTTTCTTT. This rearrangement joins TRBV11-2 to TRBJ1-1; D not certain. Trimming stripped 0 bases from V and 7 bases from J, with 12 bases between. Germline CDR1 and CDR2: SGHAT and FQNNGV. There are 14 residues in the CDR3.

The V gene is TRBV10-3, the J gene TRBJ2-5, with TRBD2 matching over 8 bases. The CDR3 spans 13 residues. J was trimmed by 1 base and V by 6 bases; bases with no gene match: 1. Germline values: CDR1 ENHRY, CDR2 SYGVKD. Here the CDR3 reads CAIRGLVQETQYF. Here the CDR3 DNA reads TGTGCCATCAGGGGACTAGTCCAAGAGACCCAGTACTTC.

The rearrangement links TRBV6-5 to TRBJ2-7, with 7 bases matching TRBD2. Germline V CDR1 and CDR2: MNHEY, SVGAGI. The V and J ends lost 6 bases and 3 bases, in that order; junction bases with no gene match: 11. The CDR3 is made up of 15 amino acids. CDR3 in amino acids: CASSPSSGGSYEQYF. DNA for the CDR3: TGTGCCAGCAGCCCCTCCTCCGGGGGGAGCTACGAGCAGTACTTC.

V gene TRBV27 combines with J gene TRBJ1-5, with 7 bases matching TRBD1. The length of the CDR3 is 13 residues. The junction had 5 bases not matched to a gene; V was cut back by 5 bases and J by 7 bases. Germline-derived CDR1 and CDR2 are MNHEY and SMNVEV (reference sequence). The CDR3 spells CASSPGGGQPQHF. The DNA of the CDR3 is TGTGCCAGCAGTCCAGGGGGAGGACAGCCCCAGCATTTT.

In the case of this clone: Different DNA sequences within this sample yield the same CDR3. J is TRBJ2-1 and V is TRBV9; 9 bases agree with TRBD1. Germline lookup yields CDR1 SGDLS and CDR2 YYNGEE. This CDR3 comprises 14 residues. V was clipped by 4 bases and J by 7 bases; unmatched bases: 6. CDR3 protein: CASSPGQGRNEQFF. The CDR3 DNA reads TGTGCCAGCAGCCCCGGACAGGGGAGAAATGAGCAGTTCTTC.

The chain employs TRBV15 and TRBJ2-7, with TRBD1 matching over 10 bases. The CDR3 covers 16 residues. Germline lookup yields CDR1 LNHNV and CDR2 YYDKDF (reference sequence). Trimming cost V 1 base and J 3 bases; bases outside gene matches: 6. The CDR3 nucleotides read TGTGCCACCAGCAGAGGACGACAGGGGGCCGGCTACGAGCAGTACTTC. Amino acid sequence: CATSRGRQGAGYEQYF.

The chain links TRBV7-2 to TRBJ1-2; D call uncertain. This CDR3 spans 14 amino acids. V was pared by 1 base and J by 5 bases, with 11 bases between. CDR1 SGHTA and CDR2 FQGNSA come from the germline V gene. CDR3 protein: CASSLDSSWYGYTF. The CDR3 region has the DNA TGTGCCAGCAGCTTAGACAGTTCCTGGTATGGCTACACCTTC.

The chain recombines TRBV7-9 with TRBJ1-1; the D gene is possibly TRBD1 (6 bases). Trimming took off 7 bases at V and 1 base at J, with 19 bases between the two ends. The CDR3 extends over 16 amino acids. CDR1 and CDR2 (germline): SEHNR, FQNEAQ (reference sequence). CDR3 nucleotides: TGTGCCAGCACCAAAGGGGGGGTGGGGGAGAACACTGAAGCTTTCTTT. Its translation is CASTKGGVGENTEAFF.

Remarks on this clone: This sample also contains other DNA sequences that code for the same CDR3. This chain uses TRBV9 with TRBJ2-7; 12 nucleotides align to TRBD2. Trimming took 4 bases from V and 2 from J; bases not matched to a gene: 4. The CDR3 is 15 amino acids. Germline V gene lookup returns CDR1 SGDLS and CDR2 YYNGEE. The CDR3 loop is CASSPGLAGTYEQYF. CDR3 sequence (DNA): TGTGCCAGCAGCCCAGGACTAGCGGGGACCTACGAGCAGTACTTC.

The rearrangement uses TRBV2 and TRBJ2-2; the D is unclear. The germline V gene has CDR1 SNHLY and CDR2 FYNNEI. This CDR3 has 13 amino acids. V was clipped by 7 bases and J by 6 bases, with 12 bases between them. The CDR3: CASTWEVPGELFF. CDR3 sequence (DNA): TGTGCCAGCACCTGGGAAGTTCCCGGGGAGCTGTTTTTT.

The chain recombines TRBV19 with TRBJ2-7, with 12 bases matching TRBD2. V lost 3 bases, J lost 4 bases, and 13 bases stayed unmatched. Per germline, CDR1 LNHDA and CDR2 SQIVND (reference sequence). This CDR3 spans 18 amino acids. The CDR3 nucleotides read TGTGCCAGTAGTATTCGAAGACTAGCGGGAGCTCCTTCTTACGAGCAGTACTTC. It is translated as CASSIRRLAGAPSYEQYF.

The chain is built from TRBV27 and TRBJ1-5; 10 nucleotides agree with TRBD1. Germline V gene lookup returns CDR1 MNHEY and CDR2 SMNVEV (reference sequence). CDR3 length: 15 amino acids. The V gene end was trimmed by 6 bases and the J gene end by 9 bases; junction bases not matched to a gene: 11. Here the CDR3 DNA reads TGTGCCAGCAGGGGGACAGGGGTTTTTCCTTTGCCCCAGCATTTT. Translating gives CASRGTGVFPLPQHF.

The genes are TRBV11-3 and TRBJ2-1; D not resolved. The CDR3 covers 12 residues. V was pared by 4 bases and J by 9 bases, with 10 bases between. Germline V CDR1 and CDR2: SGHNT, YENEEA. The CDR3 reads CASSSGSGEQFF. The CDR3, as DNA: TGTGCCAGCAGCTCAGGTTCGGGTGAGCAGTTCTTC.

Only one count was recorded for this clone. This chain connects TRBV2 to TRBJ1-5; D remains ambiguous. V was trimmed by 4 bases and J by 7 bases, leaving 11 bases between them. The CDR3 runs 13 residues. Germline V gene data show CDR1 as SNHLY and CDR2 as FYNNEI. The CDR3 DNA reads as TGTGCCAGCAGTGGATGGGGTGGACAGCCCCAGCATTTT. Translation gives CASSGWGGQPQHF. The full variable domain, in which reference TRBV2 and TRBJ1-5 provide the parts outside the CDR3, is EPEVTQTPSHQVTQMGQEVILRCVPISNHLYFYWYRQILGQKVEFLVSFYNNEISEKSEIFDDQFSVERPDGSNFTLKIRSTKLEDSAMYFCASSGWGGQPQHFGDGTRLSIL.

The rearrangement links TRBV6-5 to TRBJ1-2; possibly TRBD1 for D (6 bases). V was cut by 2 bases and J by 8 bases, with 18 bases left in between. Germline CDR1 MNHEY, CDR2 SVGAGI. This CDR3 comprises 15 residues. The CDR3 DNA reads TGTGCCAGCAGTTACCTGGGGGAGGGGGTGTTCGGCTACACCTTC. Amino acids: CASSYLGEGVFGYTF.

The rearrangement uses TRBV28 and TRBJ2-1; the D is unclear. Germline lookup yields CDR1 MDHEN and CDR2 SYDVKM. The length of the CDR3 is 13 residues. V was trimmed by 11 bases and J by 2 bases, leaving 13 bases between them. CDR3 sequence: CASRPTAYNEQFF. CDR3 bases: TGTGCCTCTCGCCCTACGGCCTACAATGAGCAGTTCTTC. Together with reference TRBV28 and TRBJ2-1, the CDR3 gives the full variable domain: DVKVTQSSRYLVKRTGEKVFLECVQDMDHENMFWYRQDPGLGLRLIYFSYDVKMKEKGDIPEGYSVSREKKERFSLILESASTNQTSMYLCASRPTAYNEQFFGPGTRLTVL.

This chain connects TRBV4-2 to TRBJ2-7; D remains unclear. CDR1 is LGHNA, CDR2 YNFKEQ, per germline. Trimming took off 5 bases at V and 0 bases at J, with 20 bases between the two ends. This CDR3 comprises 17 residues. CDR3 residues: CASSSGPSKTLSYEQYF. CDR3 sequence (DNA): TGTGCCAGCAGCTCCGGGCCTTCCAAAACCCTCTCCTACGAGCAGTACTTC.

CDR3 nucleotide sequence: TGTGCCAGCAGTTTACCGTCAGGGGGCGAGACCCAGTACTTC. It codes for CASSLPSGGETQYF. This sequence joins TRBV27 and TRBJ2-5; 8 bases match TRBD1. With V trimmed by 2 bases and J by 5 bases, 4 bases remained unmatched. This CDR3 is 14 amino acids long. Germline CDR1 and CDR2: MNHEY and SMNVEV (reference sequence).